A selection of T cell receptor beta chains follows, all from one sample in a study of cytomegalovirus exposure and HLA in healthy donors. Repertoires were generated with immunoSEQ multiplex PCR, while TCRdb's copy carries only in-frame clones and drops some. This table has 98,000 or so clones, around 10% appearing once. Specimen: PBMCs. These receptors all come from a middle-aged man in good health and CMV-seropositive. Both conserved end residues are part of each CDR3. A D gene is named only where the DNA matches it firmly. Expanded clones get a size class; other rows say once, few or many, or leave the size out.

TRBJ2-7	TRBV21-1	-	few	CASSNQEGSYEQYF	TGTGCCAGCAGCAATCAAGAGGGATCCTACGAGCAGTACTTC
TRBJ1-4	TRBV6-5	TRBD1	few	CATQTGRDEKLFF	TGTGCCACCCAGACAGGGCGAGACGAAAAACTGTTTTTT
TRBJ1-5	TRBV5-1	TRBD1	-	CASSQDPTGSNQPQHF	TGCGCCAGCAGCCAGGACCCGACAGGGAGCAATCAGCCCCAGCATTTT
TRBJ2-1	TRBV27	-	once	CASTRGRSYNEQFF	TGTGCCAGCACCCGGGGAAGATCCTACAATGAGCAGTTCTTC
TRBJ2-1	TRBV30	-	-	CTWTGAGGREQFF	TGTACCTGGACAGGGGCGGGAGGGCGAGAGCAGTTCTTC
TRBJ2-2	TRBV28	-	few	CASSLTNTGELFF	TGTGCCAGCAGTTTAACTAACACCGGGGAGCTGTTTTTT
TRBJ2-3	TRBV19	-	-	CASSGIGHVADTQYF	TGTGCCAGTAGTGGAATCGGACATGTGGCAGATACGCAGTATTTT
TRBJ1-2	TRBV9	-	-	CASSQQGLAGYTF	TGTGCCAGCAGCCAGCAGGGGCTGGCTGGCTACACCTTC
TRBJ1-1	TRBV6-1	TRBD1	few	CASSGGDSYTEAFF	TGTGCCAGCAGTGGGGGGGACAGCTACACTGAAGCTTTCTTT
TRBJ2-7	TRBV6-1	TRBD2	many	CASKTSGLEQYF	TGTGCCAGCAAAACTAGCGGGCTCGAGCAGTACTTC
TRBJ2-1	TRBV27	-	-	CASSTGFQILFF	TGTGCCAGCTCGACGGGGTTCCAGATCTTGTTCTTC
TRBJ1-2	TRBV5-4	-	few	CASSLDQFYGYTF	TGTGCCAGCAGCTTGGATCAATTCTATGGCTACACCTTC
TRBJ2-7	TRBV5-1	-	-	CASSSGTLVFEQYF	TGCGCCAGCAGCTCCGGGACACTTGTGTTCGAGCAGTACTTC
TRBJ2-1	TRBV28	TRBD1	few	CASSSPGQGYNEQFF	TGTGCCAGCAGTTCCCCGGGACAGGGCTACAATGAGCAGTTCTTC
TRBJ2-5	TRBV9	-	-	CASSVGTLQETQYF	TGTGCCAGCAGCGTAGGGACTCTTCAAGAGACCCAGTACTTC
TRBJ2-7	TRBV4-1	TRBD2	-	CASSQDEASGSYEQYF	TGCGCCAGCAGCCAAGATGAGGCTAGCGGGAGCTACGAGCAGTATTTC
TRBJ1-1	TRBV5-1	-	-	CASSFGGKTEAFF	TGCGCCAGCAGCTTCGGGGGGAAGACTGAAGCTTTCTTT
TRBJ2-3	TRBV29-1	-	-	CSVEGGAGTDTQYF	TGCAGCGTTGAAGGGGGCGCGGGCACAGATACGCAGTATTTT
TRBJ2-7	TRBV5-1	-	few	CASSPGRQINLDEQYF	TGCGCCAGCAGTCCTGGAAGACAGATAAATCTGGACGAGCAGTACTTC
TRBJ2-2	TRBV7-7	-	few	CASSLGDSGELFF	TGTGCTAGCAGCTTAGGGGACTCCGGGGAGCTGTTTTTT
TRBJ1-1	TRBV5-6	-	-	CASSLGYREWDTEAFF	TGTGCCAGCAGCTTAGGGTACAGGGAGTGGGACACTGAAGCTTTCTTT
TRBJ2-1	TRBV18	TRBD2	-	CASSPLRGSWNEQFF	TGTGCCAGCTCACCACTTCGCGGGAGTTGGAATGAGCAGTTCTTC
TRBJ1-1	TRBV4-2	-	-	CASSLRRDYTEAFF	TGTGCCAGCAGCCTCCGGAGGGACTACACTGAAGCTTTCTTT
TRBJ2-5	TRBV30	-	-	CAWSAAETQYF	TGTGCCTGGAGCGCGGCGGAGACCCAGTACTTC
TRBJ2-7	TRBV6-1	-	-	CTSRGSYEQHF	TGTACTTCACGGGGGTCCTACGAGCAGCACTTC
TRBJ2-1	TRBV27	TRBD2	-	CASSPGTSGNNEQFF	TGTGCCAGCAGTCCTGGGACTAGCGGAAACAATGAGCAGTTCTTC
TRBJ1-2	TRBV7-6	-	-	CASSSTDHHYTF	TGTGCCAGCAGCTCGACAGACCACCATTACACCTTC
TRBJ2-7	TRBV7-2	-	-	CASSFFPYEQYF	TGTGCCAGCAGCTTCTTCCCCTACGAGCAGTACTTC
TRBJ1-1	TRBV28	-	few	CASSLKSRAGAFF	TGTGCCAGCAGTTTGAAGTCCCGAGCGGGCGCTTTCTTT
TRBJ2-7	TRBV14	TRBD1	few	CASSRWDRALGEQYF	TGTGCCAGCAGCCGATGGGACAGGGCCCTGGGGGAGCAGTACTTC
TRBJ2-6	TRBV11-2	-	-	CASSLQVVGRHSGANVLTF	TGTGCCAGCAGCCTTCAAGTAGTCGGGAGACACTCTGGGGCCAACGTCCTGACTTTC
TRBJ2-5	TRBV29-1	TRBD2	few	CSVVRAGEIVEETQYF	TGCAGCGTTGTCAGGGCGGGAGAGATTGTTGAAGAGACCCAGTACTTC